The 23 T cell receptor beta chains below were found in one sample sequenced in a study of CD8 T cells in cerebrospinal fluid in Alzheimer's disease. TCRdb re-called the 10x single-cell sequencing reads and catalogs CDR3 proteins one per entry, DNA excluded. Seen in this sample are approximately 1,500 distinct CDR3 sequences; the ten most common clones hold 11%. The sequenced material came from cerebrospinal fluid. These receptors were obtained from a human donor with mild cognitive impairment.

By frequency, this clonotype is medium-sized. The genes are TRBV15 and TRBJ2-3; TCRdb reports TRBD1, a call that lacks DNA to check it against. There are 13 residues in the CDR3. CDR1 is LNHNV and CDR2 is YYDKDF in the germline V gene (reference sequence). CDR3 in amino acids: CATRRGGTDTQYF.

Its frequency marks this clonotype as medium-sized. V and J are TRBV19 and TRBJ2-7; lacking DNA, the TRBD1 call made by TCRdb goes unchecked. Germline CDR1 and CDR2: LNHDA and SQIVND (reference sequence). This CDR3 spans 15 amino acids. This CDR3 is CASSIHSGGVYEQYF.

The chain uses TRBV15 and TRBJ1-2; TCRdb's assignment of TRBD1 cannot be checked, as there is no DNA. Germline V gene sequence: CDR1 LNHNV, CDR2 YYDKDF (reference sequence). CDR3 size: 14 residues. Here the CDR3 reads CATSRGDRAYGYTF. The full variable domain, in which reference TRBV15 and TRBJ1-2 provide the parts outside the CDR3, is DAMVIQNPRYQVTQFGKPVTLSCSQTLNHNVMYWYQQKSSQAPKLLFHYYDKDFNNEADTPDNFQSRRPNTSFCFLDIRSPGLGDTAMYLCATSRGDRAYGYTFGSGTRLTVV.

By frequency, this clonotype is medium-sized (0.01 to 0.1%). V usage is TRBV29-1 and J usage is TRBJ2-5; TCRdb reports TRBD1, a call that lacks DNA to check it against. The V gene's germline CDR1 is SQVTM and CDR2 ANQGSEA. The CDR3 runs 14 residues. The CDR3 loop reads CSVTEGGLQETQYF.

This clonotype ranks as medium-sized in terms of frequency. The V gene is TRBV2, the J gene TRBJ1-4; lacking DNA, the TRBD1 call made by TCRdb goes unchecked. The germline gives CDR1 SNHLY, CDR2 FYNNEI. This CDR3 spans 14 amino acids. This CDR3 reads CASSWTGVNEKLFF.

Measured by frequency, this clonotype is large. The rearrangement joins TRBV4-2 to TRBJ2-7; TCRdb's D call of TRBD2 is untestable without DNA. CDR3 size: 17 residues. Germline V gene sequence: CDR1 LGHNA, CDR2 YNFKEQ. CDR3 region: CASSQEIAGAGSSEQYF.

Judged by frequency, this clonotype is medium-sized. This chain links TRBV9 with TRBJ1-2; with no DNA, the TCRdb D assignment of TRBD1 cannot be verified. Looked up from germline, CDR1 is SGDLS and CDR2 is YYNGEE. The CDR3 has 20 residues. The CDR3 sequence: CASFLRTGQIKKLRNYGYTF.

The chain has TRBV10-1 and TRBJ1-1; TCRdb's D call, TRBD1, is unchecked because there is no DNA. Germline CDR1 and CDR2: WNHNN and SYGVQD (reference sequence). This CDR3 region has 15 residues. The CDR3 here is CASSGQGALNTEAFF.

By frequency, this clonotype is medium-sized. The chain has TRBV7-9 and TRBJ1-6; TCRdb's D call, TRBD1, is unchecked because there is no DNA. This CDR3 is 12 amino acids long. The germline V gene encodes CDR1 SEHNR and CDR2 FQNEAQ (reference sequence). The CDR3 region is CASSLGVSPLHF.

By frequency, this clonotype registers large. The rearrangement joins TRBV18 to TRBJ1-2. The CDR3 is made up of 15 amino acids. Per the germline V gene, CDR1 is KGHSH and CDR2 is LQKENI. The chain's CDR3 is CASSPRSGQEYGYTF.

Measured by frequency, this clonotype is medium-sized. The V and J genes are TRBV15 and TRBJ2-1; TCRdb picks TRBD1, but there is no DNA to check that call. Germline CDR1 is LNHNV and CDR2 is YYDKDF (reference sequence). This CDR3 region has 15 residues. The chain's CDR3 is CATSSPAGGKNEQFF.

This clonotype ranks as medium-sized in terms of frequency. The chain links TRBV7-6 to TRBJ2-3; the TCRdb call, TRBD2, lacks DNA for checking. The germline CDR1 and CDR2 sequences are SGHVS and FNYEAQ. This CDR3 comprises 16 residues. The CDR3 sequence: CASSLVAASSTDTQYF.

By frequency, this clonotype registers medium-sized. V usage is TRBV2 and J usage is TRBJ2-1; no DNA is available, so the TRBD2 call from TCRdb remains unchecked. Germline-derived CDR1 and CDR2 are SNHLY and FYNNEI. The CDR3 totals 13 residues. CDR3 amino acids: CASTDGGRTQQFF.

Its frequency marks this clonotype as large. J is TRBJ1-2 and V is TRBV18; checking the TCRdb D call of TRBD1 is not possible without DNA. The CDR3 is 15 residues long. Germline V lookup: CDR1 KGHSH, CDR2 LQKENI. CDR3 sequence: CASSRTAQGRQGYTF. The full variable domain, in which reference TRBV18 and TRBJ1-2 provide the parts outside the CDR3, is NAGVMQNPRHLVRRRGQEARLRCSPMKGHSHVYWYRQLPEEGLKFMVYLQKENIIDESGMPKERFSAEFPKEGPSILRIQQVVRGDSAAYFCASSRTAQGRQGYTFGSGTRLTVV.

This clonotype is labeled medium-sized based on frequency. The V gene is TRBV18, the J gene TRBJ1-4. Germline CDR1 is KGHSH and CDR2 is LQKENI. This CDR3 contains 14 residues. CDR3 residues: CASSPRGADEKLFF.

This clonotype shows up as medium-sized by frequency. The chain links TRBV18 to TRBJ1-1. Per the germline V gene, CDR1 is KGHSH and CDR2 is LQKENI. This CDR3 has 12 residues. This chain's CDR3 is CASRGYVTEAFF.

The chain links TRBV20-1 to TRBJ1-5; TCRdb calls TRBD1, which cannot be checked without DNA. The V gene's germline CDR1 is DFQATT and CDR2 SNEGSKA (reference sequence). The CDR3 covers 14 residues. CDR3 protein: CSACETDSYQPQHF.

The chain's CDR3 is CASSPGYFSSYNEQFF. The chain links TRBV12-3 or TRBV12-4 to TRBJ2-1; TCRdb indicates TRBD1, and absent DNA this call remains unverified. The CDR3 has 16 amino acids.

The genes are TRBV20-1 and TRBJ2-7; TCRdb picks TRBD1, but there is no DNA to check that call. Germline CDR1 DFQATT, CDR2 SNEGSKA (reference sequence). CDR3 length: 17 residues. This CDR3 is CSASWSESTGGSYEQYF.

The J gene is TRBJ2-5, the V gene TRBV5-1. Germline CDR1 is SGHRS and CDR2 is YFSETQ. The CDR3 has 15 amino acids. The CDR3 protein is CASSLATQTQETQYF. The full variable domain, rest sourced from reference TRBV5-1 and TRBJ2-5, is KAGVTQTPRYLIKTRGQQVTLSCSPISGHRSVSWYQQTPGQGLQFLFEYFSETQRNKGNFPGRFSGRQFSNSRSEMNVSTLELGDSALYLCASSLATQTQETQYFGPGTRLLVL.

The chain carries TRBV19 and TRBJ2-1; TCRdb gives TRBD2 as the D gene, but with no DNA this cannot be confirmed. Germline CDR1 LNHDA, CDR2 SQIVND (reference sequence). The CDR3 is 17 residues long. CDR3 sequence: CASRRTSGGSRYNEQFF.

This clonotype is called medium-sized based on its frequency. This rearrangement joins TRBV18 to TRBJ1-3; TCRdb's D gene call, TRBD1, goes unchecked for lack of DNA. Germline V gene data show CDR1 as KGHSH and CDR2 as LQKENI. This CDR3 region has 16 residues. Here the CDR3 reads CASSLQGGASGNTIYF.

Judged by frequency, this clonotype is medium-sized. The chain combines TRBV20-1 with TRBJ2-1. Germline V gene lookup returns CDR1 DFQATT and CDR2 SNEGSKA (reference sequence). This CDR3 has 12 amino acids. The CDR3 reads CSAESRYNEQFF.